This T cell receptor beta chain was recovered during a study of OX40 agonist ivuxolimab in advanced cancers. A word on this clone: No antigen is known for it.

The study, taken as a whole, reports: Some nonresponders also had low normalized T-cell clonal expansion.

Clones were sequenced by immunoSEQ multiplex PCR, and TCRdb holds only the in-frame ones, with some missing. Counted here are 45,000 to 65,000 clones, almost 90% occurring once; the ten biggest clones make up about 7%. J lost 7 bases, V lost 4 bases, and 8 bases had no gene match. The CDR3 loop spans 14 amino acids. Germline assignment: CDR1 SGDLS and CDR2 YYNGEE. This TCR was recovered from an adult with an advanced solid tumor such as melanoma, head and neck, liver or kidney cancer. The chain couples TRBV9 to TRBJ2-1; 7 bases match TRBD2. Sequenced here: CD4+ or CD8+ T cells sorted from blood, sampled in a trial of the OX40 agonist ivuxolimab. The chain's CDR3 is CASSPGLESNEQFF. In DNA, the CDR3 is TGTGCCAGCAGCCCCGGACTAGAGTCTAATGAGCAGTTCTTC.